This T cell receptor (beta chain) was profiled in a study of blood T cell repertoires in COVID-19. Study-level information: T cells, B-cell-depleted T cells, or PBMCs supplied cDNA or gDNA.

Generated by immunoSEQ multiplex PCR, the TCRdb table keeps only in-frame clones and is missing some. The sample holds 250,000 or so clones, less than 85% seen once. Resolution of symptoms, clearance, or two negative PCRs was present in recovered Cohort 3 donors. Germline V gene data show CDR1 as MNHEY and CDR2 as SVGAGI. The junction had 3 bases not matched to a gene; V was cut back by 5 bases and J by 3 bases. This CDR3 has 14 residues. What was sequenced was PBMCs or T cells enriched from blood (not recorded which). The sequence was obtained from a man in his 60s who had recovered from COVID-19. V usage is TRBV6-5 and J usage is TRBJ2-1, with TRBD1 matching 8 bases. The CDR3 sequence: CASSTGGHYNEQFF. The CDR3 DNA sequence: TGTGCCAGCAGTACAGGGGGACACTACAATGAGCAGTTCTTC.